Reported below is one T cell receptor beta chain. The record originates from a study of blood T cell repertoires in COVID-19. Study in general: Researchers got acute and convalescent COVID-19 samples from the United States, Italy and Spain.

The CDR3 length is 13 residues. CDR1 is SQVTM, CDR2 ANQGSEA, per germline. V lost 5 bases to trimming and J lost 7 bases, with 12 bases between them. In the original analysis: For nucleated cells, counts were estimated from reference gene primer amplification. TCRdb's table, derived via immunoSEQ multiplex PCR, lists solely in-frame clones and lacks some. V and J calls and clone size are given by that table; D and trimming were obtained from the DNA. The data contain about 150,000 clones, 75% to 90% of them singletons. The chain has TRBV29-1 and TRBJ1-6; D is perhaps TRBD1 (5 bases). This TCR derives from a man aged 45-60 years who had recovered from COVID-19. Sample: peripheral blood. In nucleotides, the CDR3 is TGCAGCGTTAACCGGGACTTAAATTCACCCCTCCACTTT. Translated: CSVNRDLNSPLHF. Full variable domain (missing parts from reference TRBV29-1 and TRBJ1-6): SAVISQKPSRDICQRGTSLTIQCQVDSQVTMMFWYRQQPGQSLTLIATANQGSEATYESGFVIDKFPISRPNLTFSTLTVSNMSPEDSSIYLCSVNRDLNSPLHFGNGTRLTVT.